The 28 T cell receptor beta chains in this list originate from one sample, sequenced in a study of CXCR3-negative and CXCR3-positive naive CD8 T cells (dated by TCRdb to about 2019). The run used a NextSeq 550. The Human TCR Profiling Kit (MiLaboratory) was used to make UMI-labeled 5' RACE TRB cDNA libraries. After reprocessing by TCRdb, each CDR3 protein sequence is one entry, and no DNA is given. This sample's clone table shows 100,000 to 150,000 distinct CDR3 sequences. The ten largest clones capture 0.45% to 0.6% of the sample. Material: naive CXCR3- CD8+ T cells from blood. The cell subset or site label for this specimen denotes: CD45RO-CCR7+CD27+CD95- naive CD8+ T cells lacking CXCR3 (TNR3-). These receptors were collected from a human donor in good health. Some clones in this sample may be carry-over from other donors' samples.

CDR3 residues: CASSERGIYEQYF. The genes are TRBV5-6 and TRBJ2-7; the TRBD1 assignment by TCRdb is unverifiable without DNA. Germline CDR1 reads SGHDT; CDR2 reads YYEEEE. This CDR3 region has 13 residues.

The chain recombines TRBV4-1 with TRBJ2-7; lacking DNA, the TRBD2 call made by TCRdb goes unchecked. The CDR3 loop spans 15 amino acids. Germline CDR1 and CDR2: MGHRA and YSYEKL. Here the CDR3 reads CASSQDVTSGGRKYF.

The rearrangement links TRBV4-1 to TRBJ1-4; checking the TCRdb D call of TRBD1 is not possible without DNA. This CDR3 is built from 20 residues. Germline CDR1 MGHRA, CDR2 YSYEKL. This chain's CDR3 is CASSPHPPGQGARTNEKLFF.

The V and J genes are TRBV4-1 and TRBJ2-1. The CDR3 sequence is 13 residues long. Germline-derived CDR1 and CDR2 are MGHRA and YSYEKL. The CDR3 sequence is CASSQVLIDEQFF.

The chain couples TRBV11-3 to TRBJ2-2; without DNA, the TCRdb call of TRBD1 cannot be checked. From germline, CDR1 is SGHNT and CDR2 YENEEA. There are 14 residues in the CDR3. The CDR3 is CASSFSAGAGELFF.

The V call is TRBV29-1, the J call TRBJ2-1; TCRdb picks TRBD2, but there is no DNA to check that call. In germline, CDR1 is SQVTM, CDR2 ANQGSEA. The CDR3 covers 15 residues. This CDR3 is CSVEFSGRPYNEQFF.

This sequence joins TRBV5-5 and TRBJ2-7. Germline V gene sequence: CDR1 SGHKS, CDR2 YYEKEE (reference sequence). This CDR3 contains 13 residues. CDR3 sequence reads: CASSLDRSYEQYF.

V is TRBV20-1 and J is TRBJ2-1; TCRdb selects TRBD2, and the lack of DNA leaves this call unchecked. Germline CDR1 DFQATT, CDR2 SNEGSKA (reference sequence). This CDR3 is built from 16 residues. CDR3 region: CSATSSGGPSYNEKFF.

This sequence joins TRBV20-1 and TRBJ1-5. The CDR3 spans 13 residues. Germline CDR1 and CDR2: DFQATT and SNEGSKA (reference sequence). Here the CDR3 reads CSANTDVNQPQHF.

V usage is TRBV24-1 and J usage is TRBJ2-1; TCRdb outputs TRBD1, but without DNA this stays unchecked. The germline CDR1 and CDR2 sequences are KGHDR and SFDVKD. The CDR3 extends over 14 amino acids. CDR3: CATSDLGGRGEQFF.

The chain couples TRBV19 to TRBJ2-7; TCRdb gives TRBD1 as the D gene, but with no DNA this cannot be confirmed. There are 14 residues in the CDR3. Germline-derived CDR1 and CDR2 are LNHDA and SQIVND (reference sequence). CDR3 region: CASGQGGGAYEQYF.

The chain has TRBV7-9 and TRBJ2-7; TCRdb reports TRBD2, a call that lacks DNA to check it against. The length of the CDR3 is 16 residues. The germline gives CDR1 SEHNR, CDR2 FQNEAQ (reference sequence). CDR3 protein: CASSLATSGVSYEQYF.

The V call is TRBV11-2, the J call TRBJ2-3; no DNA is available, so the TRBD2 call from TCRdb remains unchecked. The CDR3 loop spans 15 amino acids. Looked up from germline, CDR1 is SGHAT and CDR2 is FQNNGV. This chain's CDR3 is CASSLLSGNTDTQYF.

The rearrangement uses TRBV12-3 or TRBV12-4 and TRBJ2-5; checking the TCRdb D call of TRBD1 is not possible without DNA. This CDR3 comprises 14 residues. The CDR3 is CASSPMSLQETQYF.

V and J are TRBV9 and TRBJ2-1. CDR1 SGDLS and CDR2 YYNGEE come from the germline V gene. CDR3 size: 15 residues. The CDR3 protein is CASSDGPDSYNEQFF.

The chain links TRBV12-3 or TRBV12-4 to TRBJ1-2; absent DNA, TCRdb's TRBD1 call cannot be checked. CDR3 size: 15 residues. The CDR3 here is CASSSGGTAFYGYTF.

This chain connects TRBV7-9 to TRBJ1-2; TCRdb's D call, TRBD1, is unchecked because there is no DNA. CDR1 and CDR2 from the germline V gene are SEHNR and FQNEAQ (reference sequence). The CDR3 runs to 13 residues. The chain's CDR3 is CASSLGTHYGYTF.

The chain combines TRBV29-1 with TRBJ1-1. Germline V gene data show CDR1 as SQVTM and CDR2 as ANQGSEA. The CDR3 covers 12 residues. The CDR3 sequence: CSVEWRNTEAFF.

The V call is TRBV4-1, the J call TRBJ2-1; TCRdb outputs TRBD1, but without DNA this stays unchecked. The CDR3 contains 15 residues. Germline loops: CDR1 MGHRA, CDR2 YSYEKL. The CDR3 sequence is CASSLGTASYNEQFF.

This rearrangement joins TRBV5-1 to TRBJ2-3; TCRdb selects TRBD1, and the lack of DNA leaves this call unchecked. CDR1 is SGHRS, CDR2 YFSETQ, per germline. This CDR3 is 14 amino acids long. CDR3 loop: CASSFQGNTDTQYF.

The CDR3 sequence: CASSPTLAGAFGAYEQFF. The chain carries TRBV7-3 and TRBJ2-1; TCRdb designates TRBD1, a call that cannot be tested without DNA. The CDR3 length is 18 residues. Germline assignment: CDR1 SGHTA and CDR2 FQGTGA.

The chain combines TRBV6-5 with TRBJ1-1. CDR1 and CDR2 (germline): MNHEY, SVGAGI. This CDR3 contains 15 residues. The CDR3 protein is CASSYSTSGNTEAFF.

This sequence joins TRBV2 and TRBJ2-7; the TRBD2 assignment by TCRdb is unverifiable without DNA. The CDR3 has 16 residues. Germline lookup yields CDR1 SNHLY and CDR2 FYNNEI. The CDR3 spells CASSEGTSGSYYEQYF.

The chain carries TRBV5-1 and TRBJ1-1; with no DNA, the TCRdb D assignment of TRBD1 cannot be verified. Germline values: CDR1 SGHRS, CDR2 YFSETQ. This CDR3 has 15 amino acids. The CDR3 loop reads CASSAFEGQNTEAFF.

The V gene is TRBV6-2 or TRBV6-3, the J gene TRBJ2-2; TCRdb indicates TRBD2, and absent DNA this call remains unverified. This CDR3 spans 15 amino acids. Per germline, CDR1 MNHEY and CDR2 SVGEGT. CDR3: CASSYGLAVTGELFF.

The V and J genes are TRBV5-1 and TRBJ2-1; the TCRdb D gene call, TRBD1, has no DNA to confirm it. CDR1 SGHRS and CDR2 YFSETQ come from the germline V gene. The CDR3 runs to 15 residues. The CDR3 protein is CASSLAEGGLHEQFF.

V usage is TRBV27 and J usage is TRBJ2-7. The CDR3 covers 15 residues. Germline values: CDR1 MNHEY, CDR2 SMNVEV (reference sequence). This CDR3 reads CASSLFGNGYYEQYF.

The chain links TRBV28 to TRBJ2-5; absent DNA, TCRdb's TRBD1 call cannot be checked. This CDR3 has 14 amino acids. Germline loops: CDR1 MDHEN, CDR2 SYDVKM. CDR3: CASSPDREQETQYF.